Included here is one TCR beta chain sequence, with context. The sequencing template was cDNA reverse transcribed from extracted RNA. Repertoires were generated with immunoSEQ multiplex PCR, while TCRdb's copy carries only in-frame clones and drops some. The sample records 150,000 or so clones, more than 45% being singletons. This CDR3 comprises 15 residues. Looked up from germline, CDR1 is SGHAT and CDR2 is FQDESV (reference sequence). V lost 3 bases and J 5 bases, leaving 14 bases between the germline ends. The data are from a study of CD8+ T cells in alopecia areata. Sequencing was performed on CD4+ T cells sorted from blood. The chain links TRBV11-1 to TRBJ2-1; D remains unclear. The receptor comes from a human donor with alopecia areata. CDR3: CASSLQLGSDNEQFF. CDR3 DNA sequence: TGTGCCAGCAGCTTGCAGTTAGGGTCCGACAATGAGCAGTTCTTC. The full variable domain, with the rest looked up from reference TRBV11-1 and TRBJ2-1, is EAEVAQSPRYKITEKSQAVAFWCDPISGHATLYWYRQILGQGPELLVQFQDESVVDDSQLPKDRFSAERLKGVDSTLKIQPAELGDSAMYLCASSLQLGSDNEQFFGPGTRLTVL.